These T cell receptor beta chains were read from a single sample in a study of chemoradiotherapy in HPV16-positive cancers. The assay was immunoSEQ multiplex PCR, and TCRdb's table has in-frame clones only and misses some. The sample holds 9,500 to 15,000 clones, approximately 87% seen once. The sample was blood, taken from a patient who underwent chemoradiotherapy. The source of these receptors is a human donor with HPV-associated anogenital cancer. Both conserved end residues are part of each CDR3. D genes are given only for firm matches. Rows give clone size only sometimes, using once, few, many, or a class for an expanded clone.

j_call d_call v_call clone_size cdr3_nt cdr3_aa
TRBJ1-3 . TRBV4-3 . TGCGCCAGCAGCCAAGTAGGCGCCGACTCTGGAAACACCATATATTTT CASSQVGADSGNTIYF
TRBJ1-1 . TRBV5-6 . TGTGCCAGCAGCTTAAGGGGCACTGAAGCTTTCTTT CASSLRGTEAFF
TRBJ1-4 . TRBV19 . TGTGCCAGTAGCGCACGAAGAGGAGTCAGGTCAACTAATGAAAAACTGTTTTTT CASSARRGVRSTNEKLFF
TRBJ2-1 TRBD2 TRBV7-2 . TGTGCCAGCAGCTTTAGCGGGGGGGAATACAATGAGCAGTTCTTC CASSFSGGEYNEQFF
TRBJ1-5 TRBD1 TRBV23-1 few TGCGCCAGCAGTCTTTTTAAATCGACAGGGGAGCACTGTCAGCCCCAGCATTTT CASSLFKSTGEHCQPQHF
TRBJ2-3 . TRBV5-1 . TGCGCCAGCAGCCCGCGGGGAAGTTTTAAAGATACGCAGTATTTT CASSPRGSFKDTQYF
TRBJ1-6 TRBD1 TRBV19 . TGTGCCAGTAGGACAGGGCTTAATTCACCCCTCCACTTT CASRTGLNSPLHF
TRBJ2-7 TRBD2 TRBV6-6 . TGTGCCAGCAGGGTCCTAGCGGGGGCTTCCTACGAGCAGTACTTC CASRVLAGASYEQYF
TRBJ2-1 . TRBV7-9 . TGTGCCAGCAGCTTAACCGACACCGACAATGAGCAGTTCTTC CASSLTDTDNEQFF
TRBJ2-1 TRBD1 TRBV5-1 . TGCGCCAGCGAAGACCGGGACAGGGGCTTTAATGAGCAGTTCTTC CASEDRDRGFNEQFF
TRBJ1-6 . TRBV19 few TGTGCCAGTAGTATGGCACAGGGAAGGAATTCACCCCTCCACTTT CASSMAQGRNSPLHF
TRBJ2-7 . TRBV6-6 . TGTGCCAGCACCAGAGAACTCCCGCTAGTCGAGCAGTACTTC CASTRELPLVEQYF
TRBJ2-2 TRBD1 TRBV18 . TGTGCCAGCTCACCATCTCGGCAGGGGGCGTCCGGGGAGCTGTTTTTT CASSPSRQGASGELFF
TRBJ2-3 . TRBV7-3 . TGTGCCAGCAGCTTAACCGGGAACAGGATCACAGATACGCAGTATTTT CASSLTGNRITDTQYF
TRBJ2-7 . TRBV7-2 . TGTGCCAGCAGCTTATCCATTACCTACGAGCAGTACTTC CASSLSITYEQYF
TRBJ1-2 . TRBV5-8 . TGTGCCAGCAGCTTTCAGAACTATGGCTACACCTTC CASSFQNYGYTF
TRBJ2-7 . TRBV5-1 . TGCGCCAGCAGCTCGGGAGACGAGCAGTACTTC CASSSGDEQYF
TRBJ2-7 TRBD1 TRBV7-6 . TGTGCCAGCAGCTCGCGCTCCTCCGGGACAGGGGTTTACGAGCAGTACTTC CASSSRSSGTGVYEQYF
TRBJ1-5 . TRBV30 . TGTGCCTGGAGTGTGGGGGGGGATCAGCCCCAGCATTTT CAWSVGGDQPQHF
TRBJ2-2 . TRBV6-5 few TGTGCCAGCAGTTACTCGATTCCGGGGGAGCTGTTTTTT CASSYSIPGELFF
TRBJ2-3 . TRBV27 . TGTGCCAGCCGAAGTGCAGCAGATACGCAGTATTTT CASRSAADTQYF
TRBJ2-1 TRBD2 TRBV2 . TGTGCCAGCAGCGAAAGCGGGGCGGGATACAATGAGCAGTTCTTC CASSESGAGYNEQFF
TRBJ2-4 . TRBV11-2 few TGTGCCAGCAGCTCCAGGTTAGCCAAAAACATTCAGTACTTC CASSSRLAKNIQYF
TRBJ1-3 TRBD1 TRBV18 . TGTGCCAGCTCACCGGTCCCGGGACAGGGGGCGAGCTCTGGAAACACCATATATTTT CASSPVPGQGASSGNTIYF
TRBJ1-2 . TRBV20-1 . TGCAGTGCCCCGCCCGATGTCTACACCTTC CSAPPDVYTF